The 26 T cell receptor beta chains presented below share a single source sample, sequenced in a study of blood T cell repertoires in COVID-19. Assay used: immunoSEQ multiplex PCR; TCRdb lists only in-frame clones, some missing. Of about 400,000 clones in the sample, roughly 90% were seen once. The sequencing sample was made of PBMCs or T cells enriched from blood (not recorded which). Receptors originate from a woman between 40 and 50 years old with acute COVID-19.

For the CDR3, the DNA is TGTGCCAGCAGGGCCGACAGGGACGCTGAAGCTTTCTTT. Amino acids: CASRADRDAEAFF. The chain links TRBV6-5 to TRBJ1-1; 7 bases agree with TRBD1. Germline CDR1 and CDR2: MNHEY and SVGAGI. Losses at the gene ends were 6 bases for V and 6 bases for J; bases not matched to a gene: 7. This CDR3 is built from 13 residues.

This clone was seen a few times. This chain links TRBV14 with TRBJ1-6, with TRBD1 as a possible D gene (5 bases). CDR1 is SGHDN, CDR2 FVKESK, per germline. V lost 4 bases to trimming and J lost 5 bases, with 9 bases between them. The CDR3 runs 14 residues. CDR3 loop: CASSPGGHNSPLHF. The DNA for the CDR3 is TGTGCCAGCAGCCCCGGGGGTCATAATTCACCCCTCCACTTT.

The rearrangement uses TRBV3-1 (or the pseudogene TRBV3-2) and TRBJ2-1, with D possibly matching TRBD2 (5 bases). Germline-derived CDR1 and CDR2 are LGHDT and YNNKEL (reference sequence). CDR3 length equals 15 residues. V was clipped by 4 bases and J by 3 bases, with 13 bases between them. CDR3 nucleotides: TGTGCCAGCAGCCCCGGTTCCGGGGACTACAATGAGCAGTTCTTC. As protein: CASSPGSGDYNEQFF.

This clone was seen a handful of times. The chain couples TRBV3-1 (or the pseudogene TRBV3-2) to TRBJ2-1, with 7 nucleotides matching TRBD1. In germline, CDR1 is LGHDT, CDR2 YNNKEL (reference sequence). J was trimmed by 0 bases and V by 1 base; bases with no gene match: 9. The length of the CDR3 is 18 residues. The CDR3, as DNA: TGTGCCAGCAGCCAAGGATACGACAGGGCTCGCTCCTACAATGAGCAGTTCTTC. This translates into CASSQGYDRARSYNEQFF.

The chain employs TRBV5-4 and TRBJ1-6; perhaps TRBD1 as D (6 bases). V lost 3 bases, J lost 8 bases, and 12 bases lay in between. The CDR3 runs 14 residues. Per the germline V gene, CDR1 is SGHNT and CDR2 is YYREEE (reference sequence). The CDR3 nucleotides read TGTGCCAGCAGCTCGCTGGACAGCTATTCACCCCTCCACTTT. It yields the protein CASSSLDSYSPLHF.

The chain links TRBV25-1 to TRBJ1-4; D may be TRBD1 (6 bases). V gave up 1 base and J gave up 6 bases, with 9 bases separating them. Per germline, CDR1 MGHDK and CDR2 SYGVNS. CDR3 length: 14 amino acids. The CDR3 region is CASSEWGHDEKLFF. DNA for the CDR3: TGTGCCAGCAGTGAATGGGGGCATGATGAAAAACTGTTTTTT.

The chain joins TRBV7-2 to TRBJ1-6, with 7 bases aligning to TRBD1. The ends lost 4 bases at V and 3 bases at J; junction bases unmatched: 0. Germline V lookup: CDR1 SGHTA, CDR2 FQGNSA. CDR3 length equals 14 residues. CDR3: CASSWDSYNSPLHF. The CDR3 nucleotides read TGTGCCAGCAGCTGGGACAGCTATAATTCACCCCTCCACTTT.

Comments on this clone: A read error may account for a junction end that differs from germline. In DNA form, the CDR3 reads TGTGCCAGCAGCCTAGGCGGGGCCTACAATGAGCAGTTCTTC. Amino acids: CASSLGGAYNEQFF. This chain uses TRBV13 with TRBJ2-1, with a tentative D call TRBD2 (6 bases). The CDR3 runs 14 residues. Germline lookup yields CDR1 PRHDT and CDR2 FYEKMQ (reference sequence).

This chain links TRBV9 with TRBJ1-2; possible D gene TRBD1, 5 bases. Trimming left V 2 bases short and J 7 bases short, with 21 bases between. This CDR3 has 16 amino acids. Per the germline V gene, CDR1 is SGDLS and CDR2 is YYNGEE. The CDR3 protein is CASSVDPRGGLSGYTF. The DNA for the CDR3 is TGTGCCAGCAGCGTTGACCCCCGCGGGGGGTTGTCTGGCTACACCTTC.

The chain joins TRBV10-3 to TRBJ2-3; 7 bases align to TRBD2. Looked up from germline, CDR1 is ENHRY and CDR2 is SYGVKD. V trimming: 10 bases; J trimming: 5 bases; junction bases outside the gene matches: 15. The CDR3 has 15 residues. The CDR3 sequence is CATSRPSGGGDTQYF. The CDR3 coding sequence is TGTGCCACCTCTCGGCCTAGCGGAGGCGGAGATACGCAGTATTTT.

The chain links TRBV3-1 (or the pseudogene TRBV3-2) to TRBJ2-1; 7 bases align to TRBD2. V gave up 0 bases and J gave up 0 bases; unmatched junction bases: 2. The CDR3 loop spans 16 amino acids. Germline-derived CDR1 and CDR2 are LGHDT and YNNKEL (reference sequence). CDR3 sequence reads: CASSQEPSGSYNEQFF. Written as DNA, the CDR3 is TGTGCCAGCAGCCAAGAACCTAGCGGCTCCTACAATGAGCAGTTCTTC.

This sequence joins TRBV9 and TRBJ2-3, with D tentatively TRBD2 (5 bases). Deletions cut 0 bases from V and 3 bases from J, with 14 bases between. The CDR3 is 16 residues long. The V gene's germline CDR1 is SGDLS and CDR2 YYNGEE. The CDR3, as DNA: TGTGCCAGCAGCGTAGCACTCCCCGGCGGGACAGATACGCAGTATTTT. As protein: CASSVALPGGTDTQYF.

V and J are TRBV3-1 (or the pseudogene TRBV3-2) and TRBJ2-3, with D possibly TRBD2 on 6 matching bases. Trimming pared 1 base from V and 4 bases from J, leaving 18 bases between. The CDR3 totals 17 residues. Per the germline V gene, CDR1 is LGHDT and CDR2 is YNNKEL (reference sequence). CDR3 residues: CASSQGVGGEAADTQYF. The CDR3 DNA reads as TGTGCCAGCAGCCAAGGGGTCGGCGGGGAAGCGGCAGATACGCAGTATTTT.

With regard to this clone: One end of the junction is discordant with germline, which a read error may explain. The V and J genes are TRBV7-7 and TRBJ2-2; 9 bases map to TRBD2. The V gene's germline CDR1 is SSHAT and CDR2 FNYEAQ (reference sequence). CDR3 length: 17 amino acids. The DNA for the CDR3 is TGTGCCAGCAGCCTAGCGGGGACAGCCGTAAACACCGGGGAGCTGTTTTTT. This encodes CASSLAGTAVNTGELFF. Full variable domain (outside the CDR3, taken from reference TRBV7-7 and TRBJ2-2): GAGVSQSPRYKVTKRGQDVTLRCDPISSHATLYWYQQALGQGPEFLTYFNYEAQPDKSGLPSDRFSAERPEGSISTLTIQRTEQRDSAMYRCASSLAGTAVNTGELFFGEGSRLTVL.

This chain links TRBV5-1 with TRBJ1-2; 7 nucleotides line up with TRBD1. This CDR3 has 14 residues. Germline CDR1 reads SGHRS; CDR2 reads YFSETQ. V shed 3 bases, J shed 8 bases, and the junction held 10 bases outside the gene matches. CDR3 coding DNA: TGCGCCAGCAGCTCCGAGGAGGGGGCGTCCGGCTACACCTTC. Encoded protein: CASSSEEGASGYTF.

The CDR3 reads CAWSSDRSTDTQYF. In DNA, the CDR3 is TGTGCCTGGAGTAGCGATAGGAGCACAGATACGCAGTATTTT. The V gene is TRBV30, the J gene TRBJ2-3; D not resolved. CDR3 length: 14 amino acids. Germline loops: CDR1 GTSNPN, CDR2 SVGIG (reference sequence). V dropped 2 bases and J dropped 0 bases, with 9 bases sitting between them.

The rearrangement links TRBV5-1 to TRBJ1-2; maybe TRBD1 (5 bases). V gave up 0 bases and J gave up 6 bases, with 12 bases separating them. This CDR3 is built from 14 residues. Germline V CDR1 and CDR2: SGHRS, YFSETQ. The CDR3 sequence: CASSLEGTPHGYTF. The CDR3 DNA follows: TGCGCCAGCAGCTTGGAGGGGACTCCTCATGGCTACACCTTC.

This chain joins TRBV5-4 and TRBJ2-3; 11 nucleotides match TRBD2. This CDR3 spans 18 amino acids. Germline trimming cut 4 bases from V and 5 bases from J; bases unmatched to any gene: 15. CDR1 and CDR2 (germline): SGHNT, YYREEE (reference sequence). Here the CDR3 reads CASSAALVAGGPGDTQYF. CDR3 nucleotides: TGTGCCAGCAGCGCAGCCCTGGTAGCGGGGGGGCCGGGAGATACGCAGTATTTT.

The table lists this clone with a count of one. The J gene is TRBJ2-7, the V gene TRBV25-1; tentatively, D is TRBD2 (5 bases). Deletions cut 1 base from V and 5 bases from J, with 15 bases between. The CDR3 extends over 15 amino acids. CDR1 and CDR2 from the germline V gene are MGHDK and SYGVNS. The CDR3 reads CASSELVGDPNEQYF. The CDR3 bases are TGTGCCAGCAGTGAATTAGTCGGGGATCCGAACGAGCAGTACTTC.

J is TRBJ2-2 and V is TRBV7-8; 9 positions agree with TRBD1. V lost 4 bases, J lost 6 bases, and 15 bases stayed unmatched. This CDR3 comprises 18 residues. In germline, CDR1 is SGHVS, CDR2 FQNEAQ. In DNA, the CDR3 is TGTGCCAGCAGCTCACCAAGGGGGCCGGGACAGGGTTCCGGGGAGCTGTTTTTT. Its translation: CASSSPRGPGQGSGELFF.

This rearrangement joins TRBV5-4 to TRBJ1-2; TRBD1 is a possible D gene (5 bases). Trimming shortened V by 4 bases and J by 1 base, and 14 bases separated the two germline ends. The CDR3 contains 15 residues. In germline, CDR1 is SGHNT, CDR2 YYREEE (reference sequence). CDR3 sequence reads: CASSAPPQGNYGYTF. CDR3 DNA: TGTGCCAGCAGCGCTCCCCCTCAGGGTAACTATGGCTACACCTTC.

CDR3 sequence (DNA): TGCGCCAGCAGAGATCCCCATAAGGGACTAGCGGGTTACTACGAGCAGTACTTC. Translated: CASRDPHKGLAGYYEQYF. The V and J genes are TRBV10-2 and TRBJ2-7; 12 bases are a match to TRBD2. With V trimmed by 6 bases and J by 3 bases, 15 bases remained unmatched. The CDR3 loop spans 18 amino acids. Germline V gives CDR1 WSHSY, CDR2 SAAADI.

The chain has TRBV7-8 and TRBJ1-5, with D unresolved. The CDR3 is 14 residues long. V lost 5 bases to trimming and J lost 0 bases, with 8 bases between them. In germline, CDR1 is SGHVS, CDR2 FQNEAQ. CDR3 residues: CASSEVYSNQPQHF. The CDR3 nucleotides are TGTGCCAGCAGCGAGGTTTATAGCAATCAGCCCCAGCATTTT.

In this sample, this clone turned up once. The rearrangement links TRBV29-1 to TRBJ1-3; 10 positions match TRBD1. J was trimmed by 6 bases and V by 5 bases; bases with no gene match: 4. From germline, CDR1 is SQVTM and CDR2 ANQGSEA. This CDR3 spans 13 amino acids. The CDR3 spells CSVRDRGINTIYF. In DNA, the CDR3 is TGCAGCGTTCGGGACAGGGGTATAAACACCATATATTTT.

The chain employs TRBV15 and TRBJ2-5; 11 bases map to TRBD1. Germline lookup yields CDR1 LNHNV and CDR2 YYDKDF (reference sequence). The V and J ends lost 7 bases and 7 bases, in that order; junction bases with no gene match: 11. CDR3 size: 15 residues. The CDR3 loop reads CATTNRTGGRGTQYF. Written as DNA, the CDR3 is TGTGCCACCACGAACAGGACAGGGGGCCGGGGGACCCAGTACTTC. The full variable domain, its missing parts supplied by reference TRBV15 and TRBJ2-5, is DAMVIQNPRYQVTQFGKPVTLSCSQTLNHNVMYWYQQKSSQAPKLLFHYYDKDFNNEADTPDNFQSRRPNTSFCFLDIRSPGLGDTAMYLCATTNRTGGRGTQYFGPGTRLLVL.

This clone came up a few times. The chain employs TRBV6-5 and TRBJ1-1; D is possibly TRBD1 (5 bases). V gave up 2 bases and J gave up 1 base, with 8 bases separating them. CDR3 length equals 14 residues. Germline assignment: CDR1 MNHEY and CDR2 SVGAGI. The CDR3 protein is CASSYNGGNTEAFF. CDR3 in DNA: TGTGCCAGCAGTTACAACGGGGGGAACACTGAAGCTTTCTTT.